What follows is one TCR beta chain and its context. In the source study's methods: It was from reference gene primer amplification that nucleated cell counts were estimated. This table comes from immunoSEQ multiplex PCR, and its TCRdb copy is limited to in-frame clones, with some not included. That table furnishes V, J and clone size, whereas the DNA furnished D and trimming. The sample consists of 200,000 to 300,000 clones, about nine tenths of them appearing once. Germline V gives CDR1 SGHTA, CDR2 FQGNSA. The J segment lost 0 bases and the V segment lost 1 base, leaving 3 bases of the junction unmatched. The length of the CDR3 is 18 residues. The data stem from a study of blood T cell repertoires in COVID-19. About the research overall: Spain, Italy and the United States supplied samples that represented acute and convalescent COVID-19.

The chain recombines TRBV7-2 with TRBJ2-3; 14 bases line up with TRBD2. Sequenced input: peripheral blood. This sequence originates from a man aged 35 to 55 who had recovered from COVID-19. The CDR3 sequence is CASSLGRTSGGSTDTQYF. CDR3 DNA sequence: TGTGCCAGCAGCTTAGGTCGGACTAGCGGGGGGAGCACAGATACGCAGTATTTT.